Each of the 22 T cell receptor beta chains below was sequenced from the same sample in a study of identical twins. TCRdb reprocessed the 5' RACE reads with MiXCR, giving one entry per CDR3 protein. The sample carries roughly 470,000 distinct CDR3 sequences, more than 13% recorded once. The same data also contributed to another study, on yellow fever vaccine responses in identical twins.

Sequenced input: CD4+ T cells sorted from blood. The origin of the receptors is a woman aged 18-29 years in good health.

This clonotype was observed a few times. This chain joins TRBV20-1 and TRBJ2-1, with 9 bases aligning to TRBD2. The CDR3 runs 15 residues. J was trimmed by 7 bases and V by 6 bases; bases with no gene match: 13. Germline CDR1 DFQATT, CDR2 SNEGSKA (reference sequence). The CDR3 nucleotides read TGCAGTGCCCCCCGACAGATAGCGGGAGTGAATGAGCAGTTCTTC. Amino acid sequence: CSAPRQIAGVNEQFF.

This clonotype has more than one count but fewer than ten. CDR3 loop: CATSTSLAGVYEQYF. The CDR3 DNA reads TGTGCCACCAGCACATCACTAGCGGGAGTCTACGAGCAGTACTTC. This rearrangement joins TRBV15 to TRBJ2-7; 11 positions agree with TRBD2. Losses at the gene ends were 4 bases for V and 3 bases for J; bases not matched to a gene: 5. CDR3 size: 15 residues. Germline assignment: CDR1 LNHNV and CDR2 YYDKDF (reference sequence).

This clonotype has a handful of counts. The CDR3 loop reads CASSLTAPETQYF. The CDR3 DNA reads as TGTGCCAGTAGTCTGACAGCCCCAGAGACCCAGTACTTC. This chain links TRBV28 with TRBJ2-5; D is possibly TRBD1 (5 bases). The CDR3 loop spans 13 amino acids. Germline values: CDR1 MDHEN, CDR2 SYDVKM. V was cut by 9 bases and J by 4 bases, with 15 bases left in between. The full variable domain, with the rest looked up from reference TRBV28 and TRBJ2-5, is DVKVTQSSRYLVKRTGEKVFLECVQDMDHENMFWYRQDPGLGLRLIYFSYDVKMKEKGDIPEGYSVSREKKERFSLILESASTNQTSMYLCASSLTAPETQYFGPGTRLLVL.

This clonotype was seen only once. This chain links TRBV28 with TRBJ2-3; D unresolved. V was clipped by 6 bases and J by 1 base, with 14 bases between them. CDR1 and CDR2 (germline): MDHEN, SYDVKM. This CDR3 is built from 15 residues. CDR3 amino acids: CASRPGSLGTDTQYF. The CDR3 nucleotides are TGTGCCAGCAGGCCGGGTAGTCTGGGCACAGATACGCAGTATTTT.

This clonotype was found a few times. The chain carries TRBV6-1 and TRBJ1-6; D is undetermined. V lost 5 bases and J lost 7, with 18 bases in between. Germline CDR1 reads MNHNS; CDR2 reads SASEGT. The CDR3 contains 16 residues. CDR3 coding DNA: TGTGCCAGCAGTAAAAGTCCTGAAACCCGGAATTCACCCCTCCACTTT. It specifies CASSKSPETRNSPLHF.

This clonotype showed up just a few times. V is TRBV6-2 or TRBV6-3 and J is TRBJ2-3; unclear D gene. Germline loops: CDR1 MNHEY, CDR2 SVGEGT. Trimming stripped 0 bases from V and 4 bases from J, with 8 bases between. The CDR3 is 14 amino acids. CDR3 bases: TGTGCCAGCAGTTACTCAGGGTCCCCAGATACGCAGTATTTT. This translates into CASSYSGSPDTQYF.

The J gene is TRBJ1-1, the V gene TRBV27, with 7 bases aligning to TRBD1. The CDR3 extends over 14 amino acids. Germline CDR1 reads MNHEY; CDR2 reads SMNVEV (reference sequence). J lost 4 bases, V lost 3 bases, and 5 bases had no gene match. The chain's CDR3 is CASSFLGGFTEAFF. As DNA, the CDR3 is TGTGCCAGCAGTTTTTTAGGGGGCTTCACTGAAGCTTTCTTT.

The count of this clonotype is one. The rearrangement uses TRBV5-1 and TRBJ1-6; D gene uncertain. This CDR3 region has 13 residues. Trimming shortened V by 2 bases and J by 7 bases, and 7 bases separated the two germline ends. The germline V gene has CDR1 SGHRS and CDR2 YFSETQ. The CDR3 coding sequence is TGCGCCAGCAGCTTAGGTGAAAATTCACCCCTCCACTTT. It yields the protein CASSLGENSPLHF.

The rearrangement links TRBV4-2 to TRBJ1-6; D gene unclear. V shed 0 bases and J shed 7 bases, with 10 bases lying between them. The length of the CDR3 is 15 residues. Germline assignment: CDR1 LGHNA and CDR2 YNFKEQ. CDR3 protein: CASSQDPGQNSPLHF. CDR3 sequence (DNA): TGTGCCAGCAGCCAAGATCCAGGTCAGAATTCACCCCTCCACTTT.

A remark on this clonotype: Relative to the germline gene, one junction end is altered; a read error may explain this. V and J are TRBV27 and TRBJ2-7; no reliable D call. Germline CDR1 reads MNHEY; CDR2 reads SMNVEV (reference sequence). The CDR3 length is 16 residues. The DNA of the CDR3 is TGTGCCAGCAGTTTCTTGAACGTACACTCTGCGTCACGGCTGAACTTC. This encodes CASSFLNVHSASRLNF.

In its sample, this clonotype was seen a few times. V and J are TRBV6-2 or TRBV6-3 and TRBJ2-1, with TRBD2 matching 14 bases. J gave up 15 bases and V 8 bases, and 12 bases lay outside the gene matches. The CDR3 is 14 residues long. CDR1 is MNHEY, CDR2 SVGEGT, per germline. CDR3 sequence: CASATAGLAGAAFF. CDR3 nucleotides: TGTGCCAGCGCCACCGCGGGACTAGCGGGAGCGGCGTTCTTC.

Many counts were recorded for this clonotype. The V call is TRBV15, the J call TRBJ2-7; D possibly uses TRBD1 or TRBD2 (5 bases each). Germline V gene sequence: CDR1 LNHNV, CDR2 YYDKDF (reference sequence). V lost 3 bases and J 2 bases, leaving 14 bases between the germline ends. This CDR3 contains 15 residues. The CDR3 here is CATSRSPGTTYEQYF. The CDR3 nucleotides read TGTGCCACCAGCAGGTCGCCAGGGACCACCTACGAGCAGTACTTC.

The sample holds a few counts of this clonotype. The CDR3 nucleotides read TGTGCCAGCTCACCCCGACAGGAATCCTACGAGCAGTACTTC. As protein: CASSPRQESYEQYF. The chain combines TRBV18 with TRBJ2-7; a possible D gene is TRBD1 (6 bases). The ends were cut back, 3 bases at V and 1 base at J, with 10 bases in the middle. CDR1 and CDR2 from the germline V gene are KGHSH and LQKENI. This CDR3 has 14 residues.

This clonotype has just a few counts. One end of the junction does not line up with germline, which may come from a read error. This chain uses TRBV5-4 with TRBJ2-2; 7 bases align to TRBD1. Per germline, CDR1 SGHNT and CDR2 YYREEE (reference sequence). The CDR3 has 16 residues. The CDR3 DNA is TGTGCCAGCAGCTTGGGAGGGGGCTCGAAAACCGGGGAGCTGTTTTTT. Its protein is CASSLGGGSKTGELFF.

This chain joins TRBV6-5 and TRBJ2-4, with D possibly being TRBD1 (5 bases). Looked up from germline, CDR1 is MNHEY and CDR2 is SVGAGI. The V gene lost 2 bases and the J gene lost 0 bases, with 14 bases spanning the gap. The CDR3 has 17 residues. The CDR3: CASSYKETDLAKNIQYF. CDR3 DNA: TGTGCCAGCAGTTACAAGGAGACAGACCTAGCCAAAAACATTCAGTACTTC.

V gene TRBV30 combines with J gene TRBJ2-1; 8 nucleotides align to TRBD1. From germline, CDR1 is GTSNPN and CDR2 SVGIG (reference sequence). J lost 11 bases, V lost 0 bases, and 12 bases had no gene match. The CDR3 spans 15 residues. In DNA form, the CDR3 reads TGTGCCTGGAGTGTTGTCGGACAGGGAAGGAAAAAGCAGTTCTTC. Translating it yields CAWSVVGQGRKKQFF.

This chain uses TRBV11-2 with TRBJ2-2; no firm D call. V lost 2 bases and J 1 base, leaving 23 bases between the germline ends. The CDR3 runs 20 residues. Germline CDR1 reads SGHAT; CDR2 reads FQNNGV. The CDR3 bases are TGTGCCAGCAGCTTAAGTGATTGGGTTTTGGTTGGAAGGAACACCGGGGAGCTGTTTTTT. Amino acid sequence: CASSLSDWVLVGRNTGELFF.

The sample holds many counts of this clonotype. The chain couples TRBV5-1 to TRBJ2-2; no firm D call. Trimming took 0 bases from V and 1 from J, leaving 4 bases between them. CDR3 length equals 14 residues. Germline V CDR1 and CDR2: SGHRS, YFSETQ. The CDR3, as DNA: TGCGCCAGCAGCTTGGAGGGGAACACCGGGGAGCTGTTTTTT. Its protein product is CASSLEGNTGELFF.

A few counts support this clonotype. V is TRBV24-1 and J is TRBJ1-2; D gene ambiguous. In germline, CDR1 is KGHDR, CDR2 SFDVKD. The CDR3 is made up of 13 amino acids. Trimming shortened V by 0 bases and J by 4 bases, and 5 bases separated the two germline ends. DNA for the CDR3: TGTGCCACCAGTGATTTGAACGGCTATGGCTACACCTTC. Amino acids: CATSDLNGYGYTF.

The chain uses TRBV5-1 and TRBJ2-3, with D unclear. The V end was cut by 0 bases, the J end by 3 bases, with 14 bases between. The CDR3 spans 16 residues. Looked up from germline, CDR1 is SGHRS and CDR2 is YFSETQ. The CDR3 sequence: CASSLALLAVTDTQYF. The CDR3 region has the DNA TGCGCCAGCAGCTTGGCGTTGTTAGCCGTAACAGATACGCAGTATTTT.

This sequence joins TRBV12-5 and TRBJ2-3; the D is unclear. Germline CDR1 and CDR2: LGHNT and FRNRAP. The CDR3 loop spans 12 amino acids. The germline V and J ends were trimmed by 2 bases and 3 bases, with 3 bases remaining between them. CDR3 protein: CASGLRTDTQYF. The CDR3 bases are TGTGCTAGTGGTTTGCGGACAGATACGCAGTATTTT.

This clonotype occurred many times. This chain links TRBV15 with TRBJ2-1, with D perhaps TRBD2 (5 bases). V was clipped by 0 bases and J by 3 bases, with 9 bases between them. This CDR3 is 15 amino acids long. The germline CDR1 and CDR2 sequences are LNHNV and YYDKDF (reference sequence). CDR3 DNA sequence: TGTGCCACCAGCAGAGATTCCGGGAACTACAATGAGCAGTTCTTC. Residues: CATSRDSGNYNEQFF.